This is a list of T cell receptor beta chains from one sample in a study of cytomegalovirus exposure and HLA in healthy donors. Data came from immunoSEQ multiplex PCR; TCRdb stores just in-frame clones and leaves some out. Of tens of thousands of clones listed, 85% to 90% are singletons. Specimen: PBMCs. The receptors derive from a young woman in good health and CMV-seropositive. The CDR3 runs from the conserved cysteine through the conserved F or W. The order of the fields is V gene, D gene, clone size, J gene, CDR3 DNA, CDR3 protein. A D gene is named only where the DNA matches it firmly. Size tells how often a clone was seen (once, few, many) or the class of an expanded clone, and some rows leave it out.

v_call: TRBV14
d_call: NA
clone_size: NA
j_call: TRBJ2-5
cdr3_nt: TGTGCCAGCAGCCAAGGATACGGTAAAGATTCCAAAGAGACCCAGTACTTC
cdr3_aa: CASSQGYGKDSKETQYF

v_call: TRBV30
d_call: TRBD1
clone_size: NA
j_call: TRBJ2-1
cdr3_nt: TGTGCCTGGAGTCAACAGGGGGCGCAGTTCTTC
cdr3_aa: CAWSQQGAQFF

v_call: TRBV4-1
d_call: NA
clone_size: few
j_call: TRBJ1-2
cdr3_nt: TGCGCCAGCAGCCCACAGGGCTCCTATGGCTACACCTTC
cdr3_aa: CASSPQGSYGYTF

v_call: TRBV5-1
d_call: NA
clone_size: once
j_call: TRBJ2-2
cdr3_nt: TGCGCCAGCAGCATATTCGTGAACACCGGGGAGCTGTTTTTT
cdr3_aa: CASSIFVNTGELFF

v_call: TRBV25-1
d_call: TRBD2
clone_size: NA
j_call: TRBJ2-1
cdr3_nt: TGTGCCAGCAGCCGCGGGGGATACAATGAGCAGTTCTTC
cdr3_aa: CASSRGGYNEQFF

v_call: TRBV4-1
d_call: NA
clone_size: NA
j_call: TRBJ2-1
cdr3_nt: TGCGCCAGCAGCGTGACAGCCTCCTACAATGAGCAGTTCTTC
cdr3_aa: CASSVTASYNEQFF

v_call: TRBV5-1
d_call: NA
clone_size: NA
j_call: TRBJ2-3
cdr3_nt: TGCGCCAGCAGCGAGGGGGGGCTTACAGATACGCAGTATTTT
cdr3_aa: CASSEGGLTDTQYF

v_call: TRBV4-1
d_call: TRBD1
clone_size: NA
j_call: TRBJ1-2
cdr3_nt: TGCGCCAGCAGCCGAACCCGACAGGGGAACTATGGCTACACCTTC
cdr3_aa: CASSRTRQGNYGYTF

v_call: TRBV7-2
d_call: NA
clone_size: NA
j_call: TRBJ1-5
cdr3_nt: TGTGCCAGCAGCTCAGGGGTCACTAGCAATCAGCCCCAGCATTTT
cdr3_aa: CASSSGVTSNQPQHF

v_call: TRBV16
d_call: TRBD2
clone_size: NA
j_call: TRBJ2-5
cdr3_nt: TGTGCCAGCAGCCAACACGGACTAGCAGCGGAGACCCAGTACTTC
cdr3_aa: CASSQHGLAAETQYF

v_call: TRBV6-1
d_call: NA
clone_size: NA
j_call: TRBJ2-6
cdr3_nt: TGTGCCAGCAGTGAATGGGCAGGGGCCCCCTCTGGGGCCAACGTCCTGACTTTC
cdr3_aa: CASSEWAGAPSGANVLTF

v_call: TRBV6-5
d_call: NA
clone_size: NA
j_call: TRBJ1-2
cdr3_nt: TGTGCCAGCAGTTACTCGGGCCCTTCGGGGGGCTATGGCTACACCTTC
cdr3_aa: CASSYSGPSGGYGYTF

v_call: TRBV19
d_call: TRBD2
clone_size: NA
j_call: TRBJ2-1
cdr3_nt: TGTGCCAGTAGTATTACTAGCGCCGAGCAGTTCTTC
cdr3_aa: CASSITSAEQFF

v_call: TRBV10-2
d_call: NA
clone_size: NA
j_call: TRBJ1-2
cdr3_nt: TGCGCCAGCAGTGAGACAGCATATGGCTACACCTTC
cdr3_aa: CASSETAYGYTF

v_call: TRBV7-2
d_call: TRBD1
clone_size: NA
j_call: TRBJ2-5
cdr3_nt: TGTGCCAGCAGCTCGCCTACAGGGGCGGGAGAGACCCAGTACTTC
cdr3_aa: CASSSPTGAGETQYF

v_call: TRBV30
d_call: NA
clone_size: NA
j_call: TRBJ1-3
cdr3_nt: TGTGCCTGGAAGGGACACTCGGGAAACACCATATATTTT
cdr3_aa: CAWKGHSGNTIYF

v_call: TRBV20-1
d_call: NA
clone_size: NA
j_call: TRBJ2-7
cdr3_nt: TGCAGTGCTAGAGAACGGGGCGAGCAGTACTTC
cdr3_aa: CSARERGEQYF

v_call: TRBV5-1
d_call: NA
clone_size: NA
j_call: TRBJ2-1
cdr3_nt: TGCGCCAGCAGCTTCCAGAAGAACAATGAGCAGTTCTTC
cdr3_aa: CASSFQKNNEQFF

v_call: TRBV2
d_call: TRBD2
clone_size: NA
j_call: TRBJ2-5
cdr3_nt: TGTGCCAGCAGTGCGTTACCCCCCAGGAGCGGGGGGGCCACAGAGACCCAGTACTTC
cdr3_aa: CASSALPPRSGGATETQYF

v_call: TRBV29-1
d_call: TRBD1
clone_size: NA
j_call: TRBJ2-7
cdr3_nt: TGCAGCGTTGACCCCGGGACAGGGGGCGACGAGCAGTACTTC
cdr3_aa: CSVDPGTGGDEQYF

v_call: TRBV7-9
d_call: NA
clone_size: NA
j_call: TRBJ1-2
cdr3_nt: TGTGCCAGCAGCCCCGCCCCGGGATCCCCTACTAACTATGGCTACACCTTC
cdr3_aa: CASSPAPGSPTNYGYTF

v_call: TRBV27
d_call: TRBD2
clone_size: NA
j_call: TRBJ2-5
cdr3_nt: TGTGCCAGCAGTTTATTTAGCGGGGGGGCCCAAGAGACCCAGTACTTC
cdr3_aa: CASSLFSGGAQETQYF

v_call: TRBV27
d_call: NA
clone_size: NA
j_call: TRBJ1-5
cdr3_nt: TGTGCCAGCAGTCCACTTCAGGGATGGGGGCCCCAGCATTTT
cdr3_aa: CASSPLQGWGPQHF

v_call: TRBV5-8
d_call: NA
clone_size: NA
j_call: TRBJ1-2
cdr3_nt: TGTGCCAGCAGCTTCGCTGGGGCTGGCTATGGCTACACCTTC
cdr3_aa: CASSFAGAGYGYTF

v_call: TRBV27
d_call: NA
clone_size: NA
j_call: TRBJ2-2
cdr3_nt: TGTGCCAGCAGTTTGGGCTACTACACCGGGGAGCTGTTTTTT
cdr3_aa: CASSLGYYTGELFF

v_call: TRBV4-1
d_call: NA
clone_size: NA
j_call: TRBJ1-3
cdr3_nt: TGCGCCAGCAGCCAAGGTTCCCCCAGTGCTGGAAACACCATATATTTT
cdr3_aa: CASSQGSPSAGNTIYF

v_call: TRBV10-2
d_call: TRBD2
clone_size: NA
j_call: TRBJ2-7
cdr3_nt: TGCGCCAGCACCGAACTAACTAGCGCCTTAGGGGACGAGCAGTACTTC
cdr3_aa: CASTELTSALGDEQYF

v_call: TRBV9
d_call: NA
clone_size: NA
j_call: TRBJ2-3
cdr3_nt: TGTGCCAGCAGCGTAGCCTCAACGAGAACAGATACGCAGTATTTT
cdr3_aa: CASSVASTRTDTQYF

v_call: TRBV19
d_call: NA
clone_size: NA
j_call: TRBJ1-2
cdr3_nt: TGTGCCAGTAGTAGGGACACCGCTATTGGCTACACCTTC
cdr3_aa: CASSRDTAIGYTF

v_call: TRBV7-9
d_call: NA
clone_size: NA
j_call: TRBJ2-5
cdr3_nt: TGTGCCAGCAGCTTAGTCAGGGTCCAAGAGACCCAGTACTTC
cdr3_aa: CASSLVRVQETQYF

v_call: TRBV18
d_call: TRBD1
clone_size: few
j_call: TRBJ2-5
cdr3_nt: TGTGCCAGCTCACCAGGGACAGGGGAGACCCAGTACTTC
cdr3_aa: CASSPGTGETQYF

v_call: TRBV6-4
d_call: NA
clone_size: few
j_call: TRBJ2-6
cdr3_nt: TGTGCCAGCAGTGACGCGGGGGCGGGGGCCAACGTCCTGACTTTC
cdr3_aa: CASSDAGAGANVLTF

v_call: TRBV19
d_call: NA
clone_size: NA
j_call: TRBJ2-3
cdr3_nt: TGTGCCAGTAGTCGGCTACGGGGCACAGATACGCAGTATTTT
cdr3_aa: CASSRLRGTDTQYF

v_call: TRBV2
d_call: NA
clone_size: once
j_call: TRBJ2-1
cdr3_nt: TGTGCCAGCAAATACGAGGGATCCTACAATGAGCAGTTCTTC
cdr3_aa: CASKYEGSYNEQFF

v_call: TRBV11-2
d_call: NA
clone_size: NA
j_call: TRBJ2-3
cdr3_nt: TGTGCCAGCAGGGAGAGGCCAGGCACAGATACGCAGTATTTT
cdr3_aa: CASRERPGTDTQYF

v_call: TRBV19
d_call: TRBD2
clone_size: NA
j_call: TRBJ2-1
cdr3_nt: TGTGCCAGTAACGCGGGAGGCTCCTACAATGAGCAGTTCTTC
cdr3_aa: CASNAGGSYNEQFF

v_call: TRBV21-1
d_call: NA
clone_size: NA
j_call: TRBJ2-7
cdr3_nt: TGTGCCAGCAGCAATGGGGCAGGGATGTTTTACGAGCAGTACTTC
cdr3_aa: CASSNGAGMFYEQYF

v_call: TRBV6-1
d_call: TRBD1
clone_size: NA
j_call: TRBJ2-6
cdr3_nt: TGTGCCAGCAGTGAACGGACAGGGATCTCTGGGGCCAACGTCCTGACTTTC
cdr3_aa: CASSERTGISGANVLTF

v_call: TRBV10-3
d_call: NA
clone_size: once
j_call: TRBJ1-5
cdr3_nt: TGTGCCATCAGTCTTGGGGGGGACAGCAATCAGCCCCAGCATTTT
cdr3_aa: CAISLGGDSNQPQHF

v_call: TRBV5-4
d_call: TRBD1
clone_size: NA
j_call: TRBJ1-2
cdr3_nt: TGTGCCAGCAGCCCGGGGACAGGGATCTCGAACTATGGCTACACCTTC
cdr3_aa: CASSPGTGISNYGYTF

v_call: TRBV5-1
d_call: NA
clone_size: NA
j_call: TRBJ2-5
cdr3_nt: TGCGCCAGCAGCTTGGTCCCCTCTAGCTCCCAAGAGACCCAGTACTTC
cdr3_aa: CASSLVPSSSQETQYF

v_call: TRBV15
d_call: NA
clone_size: once
j_call: TRBJ2-7
cdr3_nt: TGTGCCACCAGCAGTCGCCTGGGGTCGCGGGTCTACGAGCAGTACTTC
cdr3_aa: CATSSRLGSRVYEQYF

v_call: TRBV7-9
d_call: NA
clone_size: once
j_call: TRBJ1-1
cdr3_nt: TGTGCCAGCAGCACATGGCGAGGGCCGGAGAACACTGAAGCTTTCTTT
cdr3_aa: CASSTWRGPENTEAFF

v_call: TRBV11-2
d_call: NA
clone_size: NA
j_call: TRBJ2-5
cdr3_nt: TGTGCCAGCAGCTTAGAGGCTAGCACCCAAGAGACCCAGTACTTC
cdr3_aa: CASSLEASTQETQYF

v_call: TRBV4-1
d_call: TRBD1
clone_size: medium-sized
j_call: TRBJ2-7
cdr3_nt: TGCGCCAGCAGTCAAACGACCGGGACAGGGTCGGACGAGCAGTACTTC
cdr3_aa: CASSQTTGTGSDEQYF

v_call: TRBV4-1
d_call: NA
clone_size: NA
j_call: TRBJ2-1
cdr3_nt: TGCGCCAGCAGCCAAGACAGGGCCCGATCTCTCTACAATGAGCAGTTCTTC
cdr3_aa: CASSQDRARSLYNEQFF

v_call: TRBV4-1
d_call: NA
clone_size: NA
j_call: TRBJ1-2
cdr3_nt: TGCGCCAGCAGCCAACTAGCTCACCGGGGCTACACCTTC
cdr3_aa: CASSQLAHRGYTF

v_call: TRBV28
d_call: TRBD1
clone_size: NA
j_call: TRBJ2-7
cdr3_nt: TGTGCCAGCATCCCCATGGGGGACAGCTACGAGCAGTACTTC
cdr3_aa: CASIPMGDSYEQYF

v_call: TRBV7-9
d_call: TRBD1
clone_size: NA
j_call: TRBJ1-4
cdr3_nt: TGTGCCAGCAGCTTACCGGGACAGGGGAATGAAAAACTGTTTTTT
cdr3_aa: CASSLPGQGNEKLFF

v_call: TRBV15
d_call: NA
clone_size: NA
j_call: TRBJ2-7
cdr3_nt: TGTGCCACCAGCAGAGATTTTAAGGCGGGATGGCAGTACTTC
cdr3_aa: CATSRDFKAGWQYF

v_call: TRBV2
d_call: TRBD2
clone_size: NA
j_call: TRBJ2-5
cdr3_nt: TGTGCCAGCAGTGAAGGGACTAGTTTACAGACCCAGTACTTC
cdr3_aa: CASSEGTSLQTQYF

v_call: TRBV6-6
d_call: NA
clone_size: NA
j_call: TRBJ1-2
cdr3_nt: TGTGCCAGCAGGCGGGCCGGATATGGCTACACCTTC
cdr3_aa: CASRRAGYGYTF

v_call: TRBV30
d_call: NA
clone_size: NA
j_call: TRBJ1-1
cdr3_nt: TGTGCCTGGAGTGTACCATCGGGGTCGAACACTGAAGCTTTCTTT
cdr3_aa: CAWSVPSGSNTEAFF

v_call: TRBV19
d_call: NA
clone_size: NA
j_call: TRBJ1-1
cdr3_nt: TGTGCCAGTAAGGTCCCCGGGGGCACTGAAGCTTTCTTT
cdr3_aa: CASKVPGGTEAFF

v_call: TRBV5-4
d_call: TRBD1
clone_size: NA
j_call: TRBJ2-7
cdr3_nt: TGTGCCAGCAGCTTGATGACAGGGCGAGGACCTTACGAGCAGTACTTC
cdr3_aa: CASSLMTGRGPYEQYF